These 20 T cell receptor beta chains originate from one sample sequenced in a study of OX40 agonist ivuxolimab in advanced cancers. This table comes from immunoSEQ multiplex PCR, and its TCRdb copy is limited to in-frame clones, with some not included. The table includes tens of thousands of clones, more than 80% detected once. This specimen consisted of CD4+ or CD8+ T cells sorted from blood, obtained in a trial of the OX40 agonist ivuxolimab. The receptor set was obtained from an adult with an advanced solid tumor such as melanoma, head and neck, liver or kidney cancer.

The chain links TRBV4-1 to TRBJ2-7; D unresolved. The V end lost 3 bases, the J end lost 1 base, and 10 bases lay between the germline ends. Germline V gene lookup returns CDR1 MGHRA and CDR2 YSYEKL. The CDR3 sequence is 14 residues long. CDR3 DNA: TGCGCCAGCAGCCACGGGCCTCTTTCCTACGAGCAGTACTTC. Its protein product is CASSHGPLSYEQYF.

The chain joins TRBV6-5 to TRBJ1-1, with 9 bases fitting TRBD1. This CDR3 spans 15 amino acids. CDR1 is MNHEY and CDR2 is SVGAGI in the germline V gene. J lost 0 bases, V lost 5 bases, and 4 bases had no gene match. The CDR3 loop is CASSQQGAMNTEAFF. Written as DNA, the CDR3 is TGTGCCAGCAGTCAACAGGGGGCCATGAACACTGAAGCTTTCTTT.

V is TRBV7-6 and J is TRBJ2-6; D is perhaps TRBD1 (6 bases). The V gene lost 2 bases and the J gene lost 0 bases, with 14 bases spanning the gap. Germline V gene data show CDR1 as SGHVS and CDR2 as FNYEAQ. CDR3 length equals 18 residues. CDR3: CASSLIDRQSSGANVLTF. CDR3 in DNA: TGTGCCAGCAGCTTAATCGACAGGCAAAGCTCTGGGGCCAACGTCCTGACTTTC.

This rearrangement joins TRBV19 to TRBJ2-7; D is ambiguous. From germline, CDR1 is LNHDA and CDR2 SQIVND (reference sequence). Trimming left V 1 base short and J 6 bases short, with 7 bases between. The CDR3 has 12 amino acids. This CDR3 is CASSIGSTEQYF. The CDR3 region has the DNA TGTGCCAGTAGTATAGGGTCCACCGAGCAGTACTTC.

The V gene is TRBV27, the J gene TRBJ2-2; possibly TRBD1 or TRBD2 for D (6 bases each). Germline-derived CDR1 and CDR2 are MNHEY and SMNVEV (reference sequence). V lost 0 bases to trimming and J lost 5 bases, with 13 bases between them. The CDR3 loop spans 16 amino acids. For the CDR3, the DNA is TGTGCCAGCAGTTTATCTGGGGGGCGGTTAACCGGGGAGCTGTTTTTT. Residues: CASSLSGGRLTGELFF.

This clone was observed a few times. The V and J genes are TRBV7-3 and TRBJ2-1; D possibly uses TRBD1 or TRBD2 (6 bases each). Germline V gives CDR1 SGHTA, CDR2 FQGTGA. V dropped 2 bases and J dropped 5 bases, with 16 bases sitting between them. This CDR3 is built from 16 residues. The CDR3 sequence: CASSLDGGHGDNEQFF. CDR3 sequence (DNA): TGTGCCAGCAGCTTAGACGGGGGCCATGGGGACAATGAGCAGTTCTTC.

The chain links TRBV9 to TRBJ2-5, with 7 bases lining up with TRBD1. The germline V gene encodes CDR1 SGDLS and CDR2 YYNGEE. There are 13 residues in the CDR3. With V trimmed by 3 bases and J by 5 bases, 4 bases remained unmatched. DNA for the CDR3: TGTGCCAGCAGCGGAGGGGGCCGCGAGACCCAGTACTTC. Residues: CASSGGGRETQYF.

The J gene is TRBJ2-5, the V gene TRBV6-6; D unresolved. Germline V gene data show CDR1 as MNHNY and CDR2 as SVGAGI (reference sequence). This CDR3 is 14 amino acids long. The germline V and J ends were trimmed by 2 bases and 4 bases, with 11 bases remaining between them. CDR3 residues: CASSYRQSGETQYF. The CDR3 DNA reads as TGTGCCAGCAGTTACAGGCAAAGTGGAGAGACCCAGTACTTC.

This chain uses TRBV27 with TRBJ2-7; D gene uncertain. Looked up from germline, CDR1 is MNHEY and CDR2 is SMNVEV (reference sequence). The V end lost 10 bases, the J end lost 7 bases, and 14 bases lay between the germline ends. The CDR3 totals 11 residues. The CDR3 bases are TGTGCCACCAAAGACCGTCGGGAGCAGTACTTC. This translates into CATKDRREQYF.

V and J are TRBV19 and TRBJ2-3, with 9 bases lining up with TRBD2. Germline V gene sequence: CDR1 LNHDA, CDR2 SQIVND (reference sequence). The trim removed 7 bases at V and 5 bases at J, leaving 13 bases unmatched. CDR3 length equals 16 residues. CDR3 nucleotide sequence: TGTGCCAGTACTTCAACCCCGGCGGGGGGGGGAGATACGCAGTATTTT. This translates into CASTSTPAGGGDTQYF.

The chain joins TRBV29-1 to TRBJ2-1; perhaps D is TRBD1 or TRBD2 (5 bases each). Looked up from germline, CDR1 is SQVTM and CDR2 is ANQGSEA. The CDR3 covers 14 residues. The V end lost 6 bases, the J end lost 7 bases, and 19 bases lay between the germline ends. This CDR3 reads CSVKSGTKANEQFF. The CDR3 DNA reads TGCAGCGTGAAATCCGGGACCAAAGCGAATGAGCAGTTCTTC.

This clone was picked up one time. The chain recombines TRBV12-5 with TRBJ1-4; D is ambiguous. This CDR3 spans 15 amino acids. Germline assignment: CDR1 LGHNT and CDR2 FRNRAP. The V gene lost 6 bases and the J gene lost 1 base, with 12 bases spanning the gap. CDR3 coding DNA: TGTGCTAGTGGCTCGGGGTTTGGAACTAATGAAAAACTGTTTTTT. It is translated as CASGSGFGTNEKLFF.

The chain has TRBV6-1 and TRBJ1-2; D gene uncertain. The V gene's germline CDR1 is MNHNS and CDR2 SASEGT. This CDR3 contains 11 residues. V gave up 7 bases and J gave up 4 bases, with 7 bases separating them. The DNA of the CDR3 is TGTGCCAGCACTGGGTTCTATGGCTACACCTTC. The encoded protein is CASTGFYGYTF.

This clone was observed a handful of times. The rearrangement links TRBV6-6 to TRBJ2-7; 9 bases are a match to TRBD2. The CDR3 is 15 amino acids. The V gene end was trimmed by 2 bases and the J gene end by 0 bases; junction bases not matched to a gene: 2. Germline assignment: CDR1 MNHNY and CDR2 SVGAGI (reference sequence). The CDR3 DNA is TGTGCCAGCAGTTACGGTAGCGGGAGCTCCTACGAGCAGTACTTC. This translates into CASSYGSGSSYEQYF.

CDR3 in DNA: TGTGCCAGCAGTGGGGACCGAGAAGCCGTTAACACTGAAGCTTTCTTT. It codes for CASSGDREAVNTEAFF. This rearrangement joins TRBV2 to TRBJ1-1; the D gene is possibly TRBD1 (5 bases). CDR3 length: 16 amino acids. Trimming shortened V by 4 bases and J by 2 bases, and 17 bases separated the two germline ends. The germline V gene has CDR1 SNHLY and CDR2 FYNNEI.

The CDR3 DNA follows: TGTGCCAGCAAGGAATGGGGGACCCGTGGCTACACCTTC. Its translation is CASKEWGTRGYTF. This chain links TRBV9 with TRBJ1-2; D is possibly TRBD1 (5 bases). Germline V gene sequence: CDR1 SGDLS, CDR2 YYNGEE. The CDR3 is made up of 13 amino acids. Trimming took off 6 bases at V and 7 bases at J, with 16 bases between the two ends.

The chain combines TRBV13 with TRBJ2-2; D gene unclear. Germline V gene sequence: CDR1 PRHDT, CDR2 FYEKMQ (reference sequence). The CDR3 runs 12 residues. Trimming took 1 base from V and 7 from J, leaving 4 bases between them. This CDR3 reads CASSLVGGELFF. DNA for the CDR3: TGTGCCAGCAGCTTAGTAGGCGGGGAGCTGTTTTTT.

This chain links TRBV6-4 with TRBJ2-3; TRBD1 aligns across 9 bases. With V trimmed by 5 bases and J by 2 bases, 11 bases remained unmatched. Germline values: CDR1 MRHNA, CDR2 SNTAGT. CDR3 length equals 17 residues. The CDR3 loop is CASSSGTGWAPTDTQYF. The CDR3 DNA sequence: TGTGCCAGCAGTTCCGGGACAGGGTGGGCCCCCACAGATACGCAGTATTTT.

The rearrangement links TRBV9 to TRBJ2-3; the match to TRBD1 covers 8 bases. Unmatched junction bases numbered 9, after V lost 3 bases and J lost 0 bases. Germline CDR1 and CDR2: SGDLS and YYNGEE. The CDR3 covers 17 residues. As DNA, the CDR3 is TGTGCCAGCAGCGCACCACGGACAGGGCCGAGCACAGATACGCAGTATTTT. It encodes CASSAPRTGPSTDTQYF.

The chain carries TRBV19 and TRBJ1-2; TRBD1 agrees at 8 bases. Germline CDR1 LNHDA, CDR2 SQIVND (reference sequence). The CDR3 loop spans 12 amino acids. J gave up 6 bases and V 8 bases, and 5 bases lay outside the gene matches. The CDR3 loop is CASRPGQDGYTF. In nucleotides, the CDR3 is TGTGCCAGTCGACCGGGACAGGATGGCTACACCTTC. The variable domain in full, completed from reference TRBV19 and TRBJ1-2, reads DGGITQSPKYLFRKEGQNVTLSCEQNLNHDAMYWYRQDPGQGLRLIYYSQIVNDFQKGDIAEGYSVSREKKESFPLTVTSAQKNPTAFYLCASRPGQDGYTFGSGTRLTVV.